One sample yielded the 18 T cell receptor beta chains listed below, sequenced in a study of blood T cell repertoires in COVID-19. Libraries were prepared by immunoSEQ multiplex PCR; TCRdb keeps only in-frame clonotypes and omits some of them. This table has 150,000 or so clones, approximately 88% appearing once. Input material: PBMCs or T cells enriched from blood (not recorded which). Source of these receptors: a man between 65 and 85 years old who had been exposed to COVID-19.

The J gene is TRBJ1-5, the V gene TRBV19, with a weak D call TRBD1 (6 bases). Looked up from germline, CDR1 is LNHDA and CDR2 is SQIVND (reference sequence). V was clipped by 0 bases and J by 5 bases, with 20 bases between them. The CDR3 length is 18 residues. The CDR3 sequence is CASSIDPLEYRDDQPQHF. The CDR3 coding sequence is TGTGCCAGTAGTATAGATCCTCTTGAGTACAGGGATGATCAGCCCCAGCATTTT.

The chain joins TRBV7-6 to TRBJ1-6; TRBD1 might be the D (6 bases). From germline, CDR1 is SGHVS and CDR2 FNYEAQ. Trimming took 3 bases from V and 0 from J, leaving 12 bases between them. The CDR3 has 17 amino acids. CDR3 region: CASSFGGGGSYNSPLHF. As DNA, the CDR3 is TGTGCCAGCAGCTTCGGAGGGGGGGGCTCCTATAATTCACCCCTCCACTTT.

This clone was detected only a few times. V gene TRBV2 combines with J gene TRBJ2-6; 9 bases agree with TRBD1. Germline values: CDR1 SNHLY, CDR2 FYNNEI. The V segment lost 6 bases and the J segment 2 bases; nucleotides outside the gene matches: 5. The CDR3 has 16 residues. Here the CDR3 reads CASRTGGSAGANVLTF. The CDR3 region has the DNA TGTGCCAGCAGGACAGGGGGTTCAGCTGGGGCCAACGTCCTGACTTTC.

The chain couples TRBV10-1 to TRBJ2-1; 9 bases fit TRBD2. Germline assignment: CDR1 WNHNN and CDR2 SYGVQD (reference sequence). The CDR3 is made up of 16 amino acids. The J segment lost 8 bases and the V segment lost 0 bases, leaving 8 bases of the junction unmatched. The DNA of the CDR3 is TGCGCCAGCAGTGAGTCTGCGGCGGGAGGGTCGCATGAGCAGTTCTTC. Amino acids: CASSESAAGGSHEQFF.

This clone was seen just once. The chain's CDR3 is CASSHSGDGNIQYF. The DNA for the CDR3 is TGTGCCAGCAGCCATTCGGGGGATGGAAACATTCAGTACTTC. The chain links TRBV3-1 (or the pseudogene TRBV3-2) to TRBJ2-4; TRBD2 is a possible D gene (6 bases). The CDR3 has 14 residues. Trimming removed 3 bases at V and 6 bases at J, with 12 bases between. Germline V CDR1 and CDR2: LGHDT, YNNKEL (reference sequence).

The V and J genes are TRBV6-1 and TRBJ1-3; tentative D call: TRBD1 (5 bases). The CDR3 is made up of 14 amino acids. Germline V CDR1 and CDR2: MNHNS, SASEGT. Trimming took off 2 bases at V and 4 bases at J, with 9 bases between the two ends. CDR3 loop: CASSEWNRGNTIYF. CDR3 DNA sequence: TGTGCCAGCAGTGAATGGAACAGGGGAAACACCATATATTTT.

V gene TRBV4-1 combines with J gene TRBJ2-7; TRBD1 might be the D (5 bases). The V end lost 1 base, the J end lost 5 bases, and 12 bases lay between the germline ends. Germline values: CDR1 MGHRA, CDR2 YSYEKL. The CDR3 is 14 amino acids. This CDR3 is CASSQGQGVDEQYF. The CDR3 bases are TGCGCCAGCAGCCAAGGCCAGGGTGTGGACGAGCAGTACTTC.

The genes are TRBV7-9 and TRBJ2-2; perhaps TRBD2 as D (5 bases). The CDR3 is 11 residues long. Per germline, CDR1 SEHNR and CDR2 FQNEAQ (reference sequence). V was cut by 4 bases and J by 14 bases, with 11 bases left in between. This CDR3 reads CASSSGVQLFF. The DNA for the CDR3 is TGTGCCAGCAGCTCCGGGGTCCAACTGTTTTTT.

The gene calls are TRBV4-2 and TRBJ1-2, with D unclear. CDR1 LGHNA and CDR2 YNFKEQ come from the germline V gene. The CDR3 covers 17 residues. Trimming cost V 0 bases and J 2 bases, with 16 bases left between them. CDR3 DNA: TGTGCCAGCAGCCAAGATCGTGGAGGAGCGCCGAACTATGGCTACACCTTC. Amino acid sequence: CASSQDRGGAPNYGYTF.

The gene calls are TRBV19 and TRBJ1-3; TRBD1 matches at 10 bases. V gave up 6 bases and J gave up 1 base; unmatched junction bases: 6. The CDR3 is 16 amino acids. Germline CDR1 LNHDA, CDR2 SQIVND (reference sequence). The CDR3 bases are TGTGCCAGTAGAAAGGGACAGGGGAGATCTGGAAACACCATATATTTT. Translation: CASRKGQGRSGNTIYF.

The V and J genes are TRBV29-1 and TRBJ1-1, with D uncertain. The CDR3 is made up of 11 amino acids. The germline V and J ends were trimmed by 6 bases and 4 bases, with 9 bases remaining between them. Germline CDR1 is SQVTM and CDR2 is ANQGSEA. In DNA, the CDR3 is TGCAGCGTCAGTGTCGCCACTGAAGCTTTCTTT. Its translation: CSVSVATEAFF.

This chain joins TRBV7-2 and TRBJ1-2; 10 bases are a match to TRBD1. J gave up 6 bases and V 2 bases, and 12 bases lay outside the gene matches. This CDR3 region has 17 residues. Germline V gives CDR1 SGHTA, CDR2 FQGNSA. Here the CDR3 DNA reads TGTGCCAGCAGCTTATGGGACAGGGGAGGGGCATTGGATGGCTACACCTTC. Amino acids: CASSLWDRGGALDGYTF.

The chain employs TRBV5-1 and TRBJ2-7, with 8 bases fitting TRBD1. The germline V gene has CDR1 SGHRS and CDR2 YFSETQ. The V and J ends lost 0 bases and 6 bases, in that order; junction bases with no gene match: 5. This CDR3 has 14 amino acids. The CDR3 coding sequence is TGCGCCAGCAGCTTGGGGACAGGGCCCCGCGAGCAGTACTTC. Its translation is CASSLGTGPREQYF. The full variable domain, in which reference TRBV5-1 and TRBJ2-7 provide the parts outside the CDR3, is KAGVTQTPRYLIKTRGQQVTLSCSPISGHRSVSWYQQTPGQGLQFLFEYFSETQRNKGNFPGRFSGRQFSNSRSEMNVSTLELGDSALYLCASSLGTGPREQYFGPGTRLTVT.

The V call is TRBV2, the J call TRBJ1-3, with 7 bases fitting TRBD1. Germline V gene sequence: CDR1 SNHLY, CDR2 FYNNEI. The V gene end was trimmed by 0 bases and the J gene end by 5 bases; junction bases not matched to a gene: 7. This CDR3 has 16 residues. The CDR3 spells CASSEAGTAGRNTIYF. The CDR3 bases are TGTGCCAGCAGTGAAGCCGGGACAGCAGGTCGAAACACCATATATTTT.

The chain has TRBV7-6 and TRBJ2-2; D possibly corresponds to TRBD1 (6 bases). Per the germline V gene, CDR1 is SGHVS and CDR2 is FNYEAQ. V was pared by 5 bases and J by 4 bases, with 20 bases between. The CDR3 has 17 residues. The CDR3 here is CASSLKNTPRGTGELFF. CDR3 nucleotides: TGTGCCAGCAGCCTAAAAAATACCCCCAGGGGCACCGGGGAGCTGTTTTTT.

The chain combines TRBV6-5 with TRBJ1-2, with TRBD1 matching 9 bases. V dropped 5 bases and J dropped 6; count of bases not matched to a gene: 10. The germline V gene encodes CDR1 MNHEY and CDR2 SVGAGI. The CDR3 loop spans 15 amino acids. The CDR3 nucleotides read TGTGCCAGCAGTACTAACACCGGGACAGGGAATGGCTACACCTTC. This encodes CASSTNTGTGNGYTF.

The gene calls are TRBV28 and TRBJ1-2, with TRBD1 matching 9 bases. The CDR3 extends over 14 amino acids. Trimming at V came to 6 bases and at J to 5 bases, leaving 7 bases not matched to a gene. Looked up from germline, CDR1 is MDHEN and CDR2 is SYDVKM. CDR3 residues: CASSSGQGTYGYTF. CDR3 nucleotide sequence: TGTGCCAGCAGCTCGGGACAGGGAACATATGGCTACACCTTC.

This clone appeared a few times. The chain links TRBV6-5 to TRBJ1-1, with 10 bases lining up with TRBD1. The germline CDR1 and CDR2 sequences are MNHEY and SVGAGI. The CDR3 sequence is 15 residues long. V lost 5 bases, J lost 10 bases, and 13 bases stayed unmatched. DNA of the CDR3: TGTGCCAGCAGTATAGACGTAGGGACAGGGGATCCAGCTTTCTTT. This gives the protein CASSIDVGTGDPAFF.